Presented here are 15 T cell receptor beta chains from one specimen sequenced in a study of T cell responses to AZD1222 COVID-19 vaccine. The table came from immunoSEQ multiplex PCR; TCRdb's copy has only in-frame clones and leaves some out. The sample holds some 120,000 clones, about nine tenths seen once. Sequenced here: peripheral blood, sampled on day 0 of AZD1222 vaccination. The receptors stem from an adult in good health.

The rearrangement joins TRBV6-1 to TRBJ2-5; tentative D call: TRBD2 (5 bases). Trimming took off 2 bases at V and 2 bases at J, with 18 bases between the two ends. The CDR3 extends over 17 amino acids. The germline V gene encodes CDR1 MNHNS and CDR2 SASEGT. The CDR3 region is CASSEKMSTILQETQYF. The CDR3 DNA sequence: TGTGCCAGCAGTGAAAAGATGTCGACTATCCTACAAGAGACCCAGTACTTC.

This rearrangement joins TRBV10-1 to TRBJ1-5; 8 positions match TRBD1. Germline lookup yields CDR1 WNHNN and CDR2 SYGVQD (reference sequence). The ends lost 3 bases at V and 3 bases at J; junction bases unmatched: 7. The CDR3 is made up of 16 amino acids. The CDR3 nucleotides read TGCGCCAGCAGTGAACCGGGACAGGCCGCCAATCAGCCCCAGCATTTT. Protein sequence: CASSEPGQAANQPQHF.

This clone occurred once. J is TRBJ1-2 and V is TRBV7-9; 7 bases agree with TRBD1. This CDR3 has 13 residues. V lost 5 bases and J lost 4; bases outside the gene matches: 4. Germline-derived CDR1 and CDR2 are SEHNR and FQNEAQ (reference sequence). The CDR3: CASSAGQIYGYTF. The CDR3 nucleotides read TGTGCCAGCAGCGCGGGACAGATCTATGGCTACACCTTC.

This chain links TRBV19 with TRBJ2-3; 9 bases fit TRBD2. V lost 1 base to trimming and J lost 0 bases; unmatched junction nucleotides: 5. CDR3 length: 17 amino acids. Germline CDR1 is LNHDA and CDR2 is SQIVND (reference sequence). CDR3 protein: CASSIVGLAGSTDTQYF. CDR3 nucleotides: TGTGCCAGTAGTATAGTCGGCCTAGCGGGGAGCACAGATACGCAGTATTTT.

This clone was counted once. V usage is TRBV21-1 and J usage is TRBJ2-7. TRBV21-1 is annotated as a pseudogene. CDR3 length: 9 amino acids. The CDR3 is CASSYEQYF. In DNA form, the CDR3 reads TGTGCCAGCAGCTACGAGCAGTACTTC.

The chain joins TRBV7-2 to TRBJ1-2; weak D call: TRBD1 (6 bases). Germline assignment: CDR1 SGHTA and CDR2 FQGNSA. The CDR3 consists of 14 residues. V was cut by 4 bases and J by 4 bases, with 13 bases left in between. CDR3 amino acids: CASSSYRVSYGYTF. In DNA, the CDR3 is TGTGCCAGCAGCTCCTACAGGGTGTCCTATGGCTACACCTTC.

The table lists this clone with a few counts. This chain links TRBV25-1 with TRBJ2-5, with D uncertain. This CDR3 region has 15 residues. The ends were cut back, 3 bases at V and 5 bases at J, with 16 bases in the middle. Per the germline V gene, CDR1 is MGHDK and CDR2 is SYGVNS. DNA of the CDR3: TGTGCCAGCAGTGACCCTAAGGGCCCGAAGGAGACCCAGTACTTC. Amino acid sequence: CASSDPKGPKETQYF.

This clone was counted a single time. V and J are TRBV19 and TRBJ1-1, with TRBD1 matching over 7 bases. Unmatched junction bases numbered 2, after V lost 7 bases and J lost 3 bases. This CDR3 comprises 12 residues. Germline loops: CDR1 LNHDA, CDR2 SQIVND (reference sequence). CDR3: CASTTGDTEAFF. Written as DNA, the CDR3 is TGTGCCAGTACCACAGGGGACACTGAAGCTTTCTTT.

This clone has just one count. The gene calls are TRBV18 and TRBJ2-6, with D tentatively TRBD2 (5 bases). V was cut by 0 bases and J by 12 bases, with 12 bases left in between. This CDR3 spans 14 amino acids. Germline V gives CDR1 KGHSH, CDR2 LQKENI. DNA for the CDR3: TGTGCCAGCTCACCACCGACGGGAAATGGCGTCCTGACTTTC. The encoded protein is CASSPPTGNGVLTF.

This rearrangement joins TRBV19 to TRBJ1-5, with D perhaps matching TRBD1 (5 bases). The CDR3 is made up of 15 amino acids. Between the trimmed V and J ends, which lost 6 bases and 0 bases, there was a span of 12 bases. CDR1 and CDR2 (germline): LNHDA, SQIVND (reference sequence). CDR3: CASRRAGNSNQPQHF. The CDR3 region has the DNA TGTGCCAGTAGAAGAGCAGGGAATAGCAATCAGCCCCAGCATTTT.

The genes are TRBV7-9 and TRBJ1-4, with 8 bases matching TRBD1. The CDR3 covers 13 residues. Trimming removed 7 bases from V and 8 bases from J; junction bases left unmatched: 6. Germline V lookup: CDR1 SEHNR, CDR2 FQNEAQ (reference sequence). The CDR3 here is CASNRQGREKLFF. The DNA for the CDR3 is TGTGCCAGCAACAGACAGGGGAGGGAAAAACTGTTTTTT.

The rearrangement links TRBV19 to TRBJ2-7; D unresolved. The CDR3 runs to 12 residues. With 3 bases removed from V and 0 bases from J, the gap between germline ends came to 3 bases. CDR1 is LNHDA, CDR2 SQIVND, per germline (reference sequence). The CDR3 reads CASSMDSYEQYF. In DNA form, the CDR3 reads TGTGCCAGTAGTATGGACTCCTACGAGCAGTACTTC.

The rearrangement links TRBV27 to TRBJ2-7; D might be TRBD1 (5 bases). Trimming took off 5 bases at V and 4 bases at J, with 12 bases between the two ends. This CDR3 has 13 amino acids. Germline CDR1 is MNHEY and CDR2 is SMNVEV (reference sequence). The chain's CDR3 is CASSPYQGYEQYF. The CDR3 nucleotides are TGTGCCAGCAGTCCCTATCAGGGATACGAGCAGTACTTC.

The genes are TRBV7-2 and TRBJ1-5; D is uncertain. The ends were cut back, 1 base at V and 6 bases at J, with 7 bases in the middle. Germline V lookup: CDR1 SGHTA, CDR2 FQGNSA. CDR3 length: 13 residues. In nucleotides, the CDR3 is TGTGCCAGCAGCTTAGTTGTTCGTCAGCCCCAGCATTTT. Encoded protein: CASSLVVRQPQHF.

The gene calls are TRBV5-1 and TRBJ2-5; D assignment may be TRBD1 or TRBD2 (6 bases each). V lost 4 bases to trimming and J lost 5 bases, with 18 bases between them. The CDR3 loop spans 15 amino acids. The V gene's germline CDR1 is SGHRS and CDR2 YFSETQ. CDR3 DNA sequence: TGCGCCAGCAGCCTCGAGGGGGGCGGGGAGGAGACCCAGTACTTC. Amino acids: CASSLEGGGEETQYF.